A single sample is the source of the 30 T cell receptor beta chains below, sequenced in a study of blood T cell repertoires in COVID-19 (dated by TCRdb to about 2020). The library was made by the immunoSEQ multiplex PCR assay. As stored in TCRdb, this immuneACCESS dataset retains in-frame rearrangements with V and J assigned. A fraction of the clones does not appear; measured against another copy, unresolved V genes explain less than half of the discrepancy, and the remainder lacks a known reason. This sample lists approximately 150,000 clones; 84% were detected once. Approximately 1.5% of the sample rests with the top ten. The specimen sequenced was peripheral blood. The receptors here all came from a man aged 55-75 years with acute or convalescent COVID-19.

The chain is built from TRBV11-2 and TRBJ2-1; maybe TRBD2 (6 bases). This CDR3 is built from 13 residues. CDR1 and CDR2 from the germline V gene are SGHAT and FQNNGV. Trimming stripped 6 bases from V and 8 bases from J, with 14 bases between. As DNA, the CDR3 is TGTGCCAGCAGACCCTCGGGGGTGGATGAGCAGTTCTTC. It translates to CASRPSGVDEQFF.

The CDR3 DNA sequence: TGTGCCAGTAGCAGTACAGGGGGCTCGGAGACCCAGTACTTC. It is translated as CASSSTGGSETQYF. The chain carries TRBV19 and TRBJ2-5; 9 bases map to TRBD1. The CDR3 covers 14 residues. CDR1 LNHDA and CDR2 SQIVND come from the germline V gene (reference sequence). V dropped 6 bases and J dropped 5; count of bases not matched to a gene: 7.

The chain links TRBV19 to TRBJ2-6; possible D gene TRBD2, 6 bases. The CDR3 spans 15 residues. V was clipped by 4 bases and J by 2 bases, with 9 bases between them. Germline V gene data show CDR1 as LNHDA and CDR2 as SQIVND (reference sequence). The CDR3 nucleotides are TGTGCCAGTAGTACCGGGGGAACTGGGGCCAACGTCCTGACTTTC. Amino acids: CASSTGGTGANVLTF.

The chain employs TRBV7-2 and TRBJ2-2; D is ambiguous. The length of the CDR3 is 14 residues. CDR1 is SGHTA, CDR2 FQGNSA, per germline. Trimming took 1 base from V and 1 from J, leaving 4 bases between them. CDR3 sequence: CASSLVRNTGELFF. Here the CDR3 DNA reads TGTGCCAGCAGCTTAGTCAGGAACACCGGGGAGCTGTTTTTT.

The CDR3 nucleotides are TGTGCCAGCAGCCAAGATTCAGGCTACCAAGAGACCCAGTACTTC. Protein: CASSQDSGYQETQYF. The chain links TRBV3-1 (or the pseudogene TRBV3-2) to TRBJ2-5; D unclear. In germline, CDR1 is LGHDT, CDR2 YNNKEL (reference sequence). CDR3 length: 15 residues. V was shortened by 0 bases and J by 0 bases, with 8 bases between the two germline ends.

V and J are TRBV29-1 and TRBJ1-1; TRBD1 matches 9 bases. Germline trimming cut 7 bases from V and 1 base from J; bases unmatched to any gene: 4. Germline CDR1 and CDR2: SQVTM and ANQGSEA. This CDR3 is built from 13 residues. As DNA, the CDR3 is TGCAGCGCCGAGGGACAGGGGAACACTGAAGCTTTCTTT. Protein: CSAEGQGNTEAFF.

The rearrangement links TRBV10-3 to TRBJ1-2, with D possibly matching TRBD1 (6 bases). The CDR3 runs 14 residues. Germline V lookup: CDR1 ENHRY, CDR2 SYGVKD. V was trimmed by 7 bases and J by 0 bases, leaving 12 bases between them. The CDR3 loop is CAINRDTPNYGYTF. The CDR3 coding sequence is TGTGCCATCAACCGGGACACCCCTAACTATGGCTACACCTTC.

V is TRBV27 and J is TRBJ1-5; 9 bases fit TRBD1. The CDR3 is made up of 17 amino acids. Germline CDR1 reads MNHEY; CDR2 reads SMNVEV (reference sequence). Trimming took 4 bases from V and 2 from J; bases not matched to a gene: 9. DNA for the CDR3: TGTGCCAGCAGTTCGGTTGGGACAGGGTACGGCAATCAGCCCCAGCATTTT. This encodes CASSSVGTGYGNQPQHF.

The chain uses TRBV30 and TRBJ2-2; perhaps TRBD1 as D (5 bases). This CDR3 contains 16 residues. Germline V gene sequence: CDR1 GTSNPN, CDR2 SVGIG (reference sequence). V shed 2 bases and J shed 0 bases, with 13 bases lying between them. The CDR3 protein is CAWSPRGRANTGELFF. The CDR3 region has the DNA TGTGCCTGGAGTCCTAGGGGCAGGGCGAACACCGGGGAGCTGTTTTTT.

The chain combines TRBV5-4 with TRBJ2-5; 8 bases match TRBD2. Unmatched junction bases numbered 6, after V lost 4 bases and J lost 1 base. The CDR3 spans 15 residues. The V gene's germline CDR1 is SGHNT and CDR2 YYREEE (reference sequence). The CDR3 DNA follows: TGTGCCAGCAGCCGAAATAGCGGGACCCAAGAGACCCAGTACTTC. This gives the protein CASSRNSGTQETQYF.

The chain employs TRBV5-1 and TRBJ2-1; 14 nucleotides align to TRBD2. This CDR3 contains 15 residues. CDR1 is SGHRS and CDR2 is YFSETQ in the germline V gene. The trim removed 4 bases at V and 9 bases at J, leaving 6 bases unmatched. Written as DNA, the CDR3 is TGCGCCAGCAGCCCGACTAGCGGGAGGGGCGGTGAGCAGTTCTTC. This translates into CASSPTSGRGGEQFF.

The chain joins TRBV5-1 to TRBJ1-1, with D perhaps TRBD1 (6 bases). With 5 bases removed from V and 4 bases from J, the gap between germline ends came to 6 bases. The CDR3 has 11 amino acids. Germline V gene sequence: CDR1 SGHRS, CDR2 YFSETQ. The CDR3 is CASRGGTEAFF. In nucleotides, the CDR3 is TGCGCCAGCAGAGGGGGCACTGAAGCTTTCTTT.

The rearrangement links TRBV13 to TRBJ2-3, with 8 positions matching TRBD2. CDR3 length: 13 amino acids. V lost 0 bases to trimming and J lost 10 bases; unmatched junction nucleotides: 3. Germline CDR1 is PRHDT and CDR2 is FYEKMQ (reference sequence). The CDR3 spells CASSLGGGGPQYF. CDR3 nucleotide sequence: TGTGCCAGCAGCTTAGGAGGCGGGGGGCCGCAGTATTTT.

The rearrangement links TRBV7-3 to TRBJ2-1; 7 bases map to TRBD1. CDR3 size: 21 residues. Germline V gene lookup returns CDR1 SGHTA and CDR2 FQGTGA. The V gene end was trimmed by 4 bases and the J gene end by 0 bases; junction bases not matched to a gene: 21. The CDR3 DNA follows: TGTGCCAGCAGCTATCCTGCCGCAGGGGGAGCGGACTCGAACTCCTACAATGAGCAGTTCTTC. Amino acid sequence: CASSYPAAGGADSNSYNEQFF.

V is TRBV2 and J is TRBJ2-5; D gene ambiguous. The V gene's germline CDR1 is SNHLY and CDR2 FYNNEI. The CDR3 covers 12 residues. V shed 7 bases and J shed 4 bases, with 10 bases lying between them. The chain's CDR3 is CASTPPRETQYF. In DNA, the CDR3 is TGTGCCAGCACACCACCGCGAGAGACCCAGTACTTC.

The chain links TRBV5-1 to TRBJ2-3, with 7 bases matching TRBD2. Germline CDR1 and CDR2: SGHRS and YFSETQ. The ends lost 0 bases at V and 4 bases at J; junction bases unmatched: 8. The CDR3 totals 16 residues. The CDR3 DNA reads as TGCGCCAGCAGCTTGGAGGTCCCGGGAGGAGCAGATACGCAGTATTTT. Protein: CASSLEVPGGADTQYF.

The chain couples TRBV7-3 to TRBJ2-7, with D possibly matching TRBD1 (5 bases). Germline V lookup: CDR1 SGHTA, CDR2 FQGTGA. Trimming stripped 5 bases from V and 6 bases from J, with 14 bases between. The CDR3 runs 13 residues. CDR3: CASSPNQGGEQYF. The CDR3 nucleotides are TGTGCCAGCAGCCCAAACCAGGGTGGCGAGCAGTACTTC.

This clone was counted only a few times. This chain uses TRBV5-6 with TRBJ1-5; 8 nucleotides line up with TRBD1. Germline assignment: CDR1 SGHDT and CDR2 YYEEEE. The junction had 6 bases not matched to a gene; V was cut back by 6 bases and J by 4 bases. The CDR3 loop spans 14 amino acids. The CDR3 nucleotides read TGTGCCAGCACTAGACAGGGGTGGAATCAGCCCCAGCATTTT. Translation: CASTRQGWNQPQHF. The variable domain in full, with the rest retrieved from reference TRBV5-6 and TRBJ1-5, is DAGVTQSPTHLIKTRGQQVTLRCSPKSGHDTVSWYQQALGQGPQFIFQYYEEEERQRGNFPDRFSGHQFPNYSSELNVNALLLGDSALYLCASTRQGWNQPQHFGDGTRLSIL.

V gene TRBV3-1 (or the pseudogene TRBV3-2) combines with J gene TRBJ2-5, with D maybe TRBD1 (6 bases). Germline-derived CDR1 and CDR2 are LGHDT and YNNKEL (reference sequence). The length of the CDR3 is 15 residues. V gave up 1 base and J gave up 2 bases, with 11 bases separating them. Here the CDR3 reads CASSQVRTAQETQYF. DNA of the CDR3: TGTGCCAGCAGCCAAGTCCGGACAGCACAAGAGACCCAGTACTTC.

The chain employs TRBV9 and TRBJ2-7; a weak D match, TRBD2 (6 bases). Germline CDR1 reads SGDLS; CDR2 reads YYNGEE. This CDR3 region has 15 residues. Trimming took off 0 bases at V and 3 bases at J, with 13 bases between the two ends. The CDR3 DNA is TGTGCCAGCAGCGTAGCCGGGAGTGCGGGCTACGAGCAGTACTTC. Encoded protein: CASSVAGSAGYEQYF. The whole variable domain, filled in from reference TRBV9 and TRBJ2-7, reads DSGVTQTPKHLITATGQRVTLRCSPRSGDLSVYWYQQSLDQGLQFLIQYYNGEERAKGNILERFSAQQFPDLHSELNLSSLELGDSALYFCASSVAGSAGYEQYFGPGTRLTVT.

V gene TRBV6-5 combines with J gene TRBJ2-7, with 10 bases fitting TRBD1. Per germline, CDR1 MNHEY and CDR2 SVGAGI. The CDR3 spans 14 residues. The junction had 1 base not matched to a gene; V was cut back by 1 base and J by 4 bases. The CDR3: CASSYLDRGYEQYF. In DNA form, the CDR3 reads TGTGCCAGCAGTTACTTGGACAGGGGGTACGAGCAGTACTTC.

This clone was seen more than once but under ten times. The V and J genes are TRBV19 and TRBJ1-6; 9 bases map to TRBD1. V trimming: 7 bases; J trimming: 1 base; junction bases outside the gene matches: 2. Germline V gene data show CDR1 as LNHDA and CDR2 as SQIVND (reference sequence). CDR3 size: 15 residues. CDR3 loop: CASMTGGSYNSPLHF. CDR3 coding DNA: TGTGCCAGTATGACAGGGGGGTCCTATAATTCACCCCTCCACTTT.

This clone showed up just a few times. V is TRBV12-3 or TRBV12-4 and J is TRBJ2-5; D ambiguous. The CDR3 length is 13 residues. V was cut by 3 bases and J by 7 bases, with 12 bases left in between. This CDR3 is CASSFSPSGTQYF. The CDR3 nucleotides are TGTGCCAGCAGTTTTTCCCCATCCGGGACCCAGTACTTC.

The table lists this clone with a count of one. V gene TRBV19 combines with J gene TRBJ2-5, with D possibly TRBD1 on 6 matching bases. The CDR3 runs to 13 residues. Per the germline V gene, CDR1 is LNHDA and CDR2 is SQIVND (reference sequence). V was trimmed by 2 bases and J by 4 bases, leaving 8 bases between them. The DNA of the CDR3 is TGTGCCAGTAGTATACCAGGGGCAGAGACCCAGTACTTC. Protein product: CASSIPGAETQYF.

V is TRBV2 and J is TRBJ2-1, with 14 bases matching TRBD2. The CDR3 has 13 amino acids. The V gene's germline CDR1 is SNHLY and CDR2 FYNNEI. Trimming took 7 bases from V and 12 from J; bases not matched to a gene: 5. In DNA, the CDR3 is TGTGCCAGCAAGGGGACTAGCGGGAGTGGGCAGTTCTTC. Translating gives CASKGTSGSGQFF. The whole variable domain, filled in from reference TRBV2 and TRBJ2-1, reads EPEVTQTPSHQVTQMGQEVILRCVPISNHLYFYWYRQILGQKVEFLVSFYNNEISEKSEIFDDQFSVERPDGSNFTLKIRSTKLEDSAMYFCASKGTSGSGQFFGPGTRLTVL.

A single count supports this clone. The CDR3 DNA reads TGTGCCAGCTCACCAAGTAGCGGGGGGGCCGTAGGAGAGACCCAGTACTTC. It codes for CASSPSSGGAVGETQYF. The chain recombines TRBV18 with TRBJ2-5; TRBD2 matches 11 bases. CDR1 KGHSH and CDR2 LQKENI come from the germline V gene. This CDR3 spans 17 amino acids. The V gene end was trimmed by 2 bases and the J gene end by 4 bases; junction bases not matched to a gene: 9. Filled out from reference TRBV18 and TRBJ2-5, the complete variable domain reads NAGVMQNPRHLVRRRGQEARLRCSPMKGHSHVYWYRQLPEEGLKFMVYLQKENIIDESGMPKERFSAEFPKEGPSILRIQQVVRGDSAAYFCASSPSSGGAVGETQYFGPGTRLLVL.

The J gene is TRBJ1-4, the V gene TRBV5-1; D call uncertain. Trimming left V 3 bases short and J 1 base short, with 13 bases between. Germline CDR1 and CDR2: SGHRS and YFSETQ. The CDR3 contains 16 residues. The CDR3 DNA is TGCGCCAGCAGCTCCGAGGAGGGTTTAACTAATGAAAAACTGTTTTTT. This sequence encodes CASSSEEGLTNEKLFF.

The chain uses TRBV6-1 and TRBJ1-6, with D hard to call. The CDR3 consists of 15 residues. V was clipped by 3 bases and J by 6 bases, with 12 bases between them. Germline values: CDR1 MNHNS, CDR2 SASEGT. CDR3 DNA sequence: TGTGCCAGCAGTGAGAGGCGGCAGATTAATTCACCCCTCCACTTT. Amino acids: CASSERRQINSPLHF.

The gene calls are TRBV29-1 and TRBJ1-3, with 9 bases identical to TRBD1. V lost 3 bases to trimming and J lost 2 bases; unmatched junction nucleotides: 2. The CDR3 consists of 14 residues. Germline V gene lookup returns CDR1 SQVTM and CDR2 ANQGSEA. The CDR3: CSVDWTGAGNTIYF. CDR3 bases: TGCAGCGTTGACTGGACAGGGGCTGGAAACACCATATATTTT. The full variable domain, rest sourced from reference TRBV29-1 and TRBJ1-3, is SAVISQKPSRDICQRGTSLTIQCQVDSQVTMMFWYRQQPGQSLTLIATANQGSEATYESGFVIDKFPISRPNLTFSTLTVSNMSPEDSSIYLCSVDWTGAGNTIYFGEGSWLTVV.

The gene calls are TRBV9 and TRBJ1-5; TRBD1 matches at 7 bases. Trimming removed 4 bases from V and 6 bases from J; junction bases left unmatched: 10. This CDR3 region has 15 residues. Germline V CDR1 and CDR2: SGDLS, YYNGEE. The CDR3 nucleotides are TGTGCCAGCAGCCTGTTTGGACAGGAGGGTCAGCCCCAGCATTTT. Amino acid sequence: CASSLFGQEGQPQHF. Full variable domain (remainder filled in from reference TRBV9 and TRBJ1-5): DSGVTQTPKHLITATGQRVTLRCSPRSGDLSVYWYQQSLDQGLQFLIQYYNGEERAKGNILERFSAQQFPDLHSELNLSSLELGDSALYFCASSLFGQEGQPQHFGDGTRLSIL.